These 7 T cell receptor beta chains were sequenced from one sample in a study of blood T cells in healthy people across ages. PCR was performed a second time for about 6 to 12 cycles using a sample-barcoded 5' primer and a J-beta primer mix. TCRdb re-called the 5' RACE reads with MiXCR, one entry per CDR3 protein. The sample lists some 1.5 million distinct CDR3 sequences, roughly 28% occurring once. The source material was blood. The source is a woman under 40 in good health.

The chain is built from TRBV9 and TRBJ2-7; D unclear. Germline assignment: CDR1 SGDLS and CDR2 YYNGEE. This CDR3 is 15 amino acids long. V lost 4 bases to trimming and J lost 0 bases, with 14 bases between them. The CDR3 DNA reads TGTGCCAGCAGCCTCTTAGACGGTAGCTCCTACGAGCAGTACTTC. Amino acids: CASSLLDGSSYEQYF.

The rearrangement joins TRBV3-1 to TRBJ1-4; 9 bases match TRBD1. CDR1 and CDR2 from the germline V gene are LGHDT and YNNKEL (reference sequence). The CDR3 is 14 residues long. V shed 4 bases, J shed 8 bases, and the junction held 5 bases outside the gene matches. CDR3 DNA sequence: TGTGCCAGCAGCCGCGCCGGGACAGGGGAAAAACTGTTTTTT. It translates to CASSRAGTGEKLFF.

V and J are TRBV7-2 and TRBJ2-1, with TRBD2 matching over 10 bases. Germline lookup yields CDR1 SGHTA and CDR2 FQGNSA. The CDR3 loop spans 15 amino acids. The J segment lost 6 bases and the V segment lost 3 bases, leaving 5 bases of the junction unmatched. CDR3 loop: CASSFSGGLLNEQFF. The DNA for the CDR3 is TGTGCCAGCAGCTTTAGCGGGGGGCTCCTCAATGAGCAGTTCTTC.

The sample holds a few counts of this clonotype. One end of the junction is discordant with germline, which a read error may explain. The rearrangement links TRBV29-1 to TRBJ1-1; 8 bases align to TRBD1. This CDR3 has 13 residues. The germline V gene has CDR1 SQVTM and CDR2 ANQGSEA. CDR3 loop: CSVSPTGGTETFF. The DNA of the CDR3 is TGCAGCGTTTCCCCAACAGGGGGAACTGAAACTTTCTTT.

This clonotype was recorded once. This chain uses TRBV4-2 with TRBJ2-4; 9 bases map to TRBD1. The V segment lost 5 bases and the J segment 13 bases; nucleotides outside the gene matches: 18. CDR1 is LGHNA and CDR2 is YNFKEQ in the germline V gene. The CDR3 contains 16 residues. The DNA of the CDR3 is TGTGCCAGCAGCATACAGGGGGCTAGCGGTCCCAGTGAGCAGTACTTC. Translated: CASSIQGASGPSEQYF.

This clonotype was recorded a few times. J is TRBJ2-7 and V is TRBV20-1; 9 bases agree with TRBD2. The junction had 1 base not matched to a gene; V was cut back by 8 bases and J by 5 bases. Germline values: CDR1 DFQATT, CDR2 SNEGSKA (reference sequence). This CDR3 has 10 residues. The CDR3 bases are TGCAGTCGCGGGGGGGACGAGCAGTACTTC. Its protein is CSRGGDEQYF.

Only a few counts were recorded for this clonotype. The CDR3 nucleotides read TGTGCCAGCAGAATAGGCGAGTACAATGAGCAGTTCTTC. Protein sequence: CASRIGEYNEQFF. The chain carries TRBV11-2 and TRBJ2-1; no clear D gene. Trimming removed 6 bases at V and 4 bases at J, with 10 bases between. The CDR3 totals 13 residues. Germline loops: CDR1 SGHAT, CDR2 FQNNGV.